Listed here are 30 T cell receptor beta chains from one sample, sequenced in a study of patients and donors after allogeneic stem cell transplantation. TCRdb re-called the RT-PCR reads with MiXCR, one entry per CDR3 protein. The sample consists of about 160,000 distinct CDR3 sequences, roughly two fifths of them appearing once. The sequenced sample was blood, either unsorted or a sorted T cell fraction (not recorded which). The receptors shown here come from a human donor who was either an allogeneic HSCT recipient or a stem cell or donor lymphocyte infusion donor (not recorded which). It is not recorded whose cells these are; they may come from a transplant donor.

The genes are TRBV12-5 and TRBJ2-7; D is perhaps TRBD2 (6 bases). From germline, CDR1 is LGHNT and CDR2 FRNRAP. The CDR3 consists of 16 residues. V lost 1 base to trimming and J lost 2 bases, with 15 bases between them. CDR3 protein: CASGLDSGTGAYEQYF. CDR3 DNA: TGTGCTAGTGGTTTGGATTCCGGGACGGGAGCCTACGAGCAGTACTTC.

This chain connects TRBV18 to TRBJ1-6, with 8 bases that match TRBD1. Germline V lookup: CDR1 KGHSH, CDR2 LQKENI. V was clipped by 2 bases and J by 5 bases; unmatched bases: 14. The CDR3 contains 19 residues. CDR3 bases: TGTGCCAGCTCACCAGTCCGGGACAGGATTCGAACCAATAATTCACCCCTCCACTTT. As protein: CASSPVRDRIRTNNSPLHF.

This clonotype was recorded a few times. V gene TRBV5-6 combines with J gene TRBJ1-2; D might be TRBD1 (5 bases). The CDR3 is 13 amino acids. Germline lookup yields CDR1 SGHDT and CDR2 YYEEEE. V was pared by 4 bases and J by 2 bases, with 9 bases between. The CDR3 sequence is CASSTGLNYGYTF. The DNA for the CDR3 is TGTGCCAGCAGCACGGGACTCAACTATGGCTACACCTTC.

The V and J genes are TRBV4-3 and TRBJ1-2; no clear D. The V end lost 5 bases, the J end lost 9 bases, and 16 bases lay between the germline ends. This CDR3 is built from 13 residues. Germline-derived CDR1 and CDR2 are LGHNA and YSLEER. The CDR3 coding sequence is TGCGCCAGCAGCTCACTGACGCTAAGGAGCTACACCTTC. Protein sequence: CASSSLTLRSYTF.

This clonotype occurred a few times. DNA for the CDR3: TGTGCCAGCAGCCTCGACAGTAACGATCAGCCCCAGCATTTT. It translates to CASSLDSNDQPQHF. V and J are TRBV12-3 or TRBV12-4 and TRBJ1-5; a weak D match, TRBD1 (5 bases). This CDR3 is built from 14 residues. The ends were cut back, 6 bases at V and 5 bases at J, with 14 bases in the middle.

The chain has TRBV13 and TRBJ1-1, with TRBD1 matching 7 bases. Germline CDR1 PRHDT, CDR2 FYEKMQ (reference sequence). This CDR3 region has 14 residues. V gave up 5 bases and J gave up 1 base; unmatched junction bases: 4. CDR3 nucleotide sequence: TGTGCCAGCAGCCTCCGGACAGGGAACACTGAAGCTTTCTTT. Its protein is CASSLRTGNTEAFF.

This clonotype was recorded many times. V gene TRBV20-1 combines with J gene TRBJ1-6; D might be TRBD1 (5 bases). This CDR3 has 16 residues. CDR1 is DFQATT, CDR2 SNEGSKA, per germline (reference sequence). V was shortened by 3 bases and J by 4 bases, with 16 bases between the two germline ends. CDR3 protein: CSARPGPGRYNSPLHF. CDR3 in DNA: TGCAGTGCTAGGCCGGGACCGGGACGATATAATTCACCCCTCCACTTT.

This sequence joins TRBV5-5 and TRBJ1-4, with TRBD1 as a possible D gene (5 bases). The CDR3 spans 14 residues. Deletions cut 3 bases from V and 13 bases from J, with 19 bases between. CDR1 is SGHKS and CDR2 is YYEKEE in the germline V gene (reference sequence). CDR3 sequence reads: CASSSPGTAEGLFF. The CDR3 nucleotides read TGTGCCAGCAGCTCGCCCGGGACCGCGGAAGGACTGTTTTTT.

This clonotype was counted only a few times. The V and J genes are TRBV6-6 and TRBJ1-2; D remains unclear. CDR1 is MNHNY, CDR2 SVGAGI, per germline (reference sequence). The V and J ends lost 8 bases and 5 bases respectively, with 6 bases between them. The CDR3 length is 10 residues. The CDR3 DNA reads TGTGCCAGCGGGCAATATGGCTACACCTTC. It translates to CASGQYGYTF.

Here the CDR3 reads CASTSGTDSLWGNQPQHF. CDR3 DNA: TGTGCCAGCACTTCCGGGACGGACTCCCTATGGGGCAATCAGCCCCAGCATTTT. This chain connects TRBV28 to TRBJ1-5; a weak D match, TRBD1 (5 bases). CDR3 length: 18 residues. Looked up from germline, CDR1 is MDHEN and CDR2 is SYDVKM. V lost 7 bases and J lost 2, with 24 bases in between.

The chain carries TRBV5-1 and TRBJ2-1; 11 nucleotides match TRBD2. Germline CDR1 is SGHRS and CDR2 is YFSETQ. CDR3 length: 17 amino acids. V dropped 4 bases and J dropped 5; count of bases not matched to a gene: 11. CDR3 DNA: TGCGCCAGCAGCCCTCCCGAGCGACTAGCGGGAAACAATGAGCAGTTCTTC. It yields the protein CASSPPERLAGNNEQFF. The full variable domain, completed using reference TRBV5-1 and TRBJ2-1, is KAGVTQTPRYLIKTRGQQVTLSCSPISGHRSVSWYQQTPGQGLQFLFEYFSETQRNKGNFPGRFSGRQFSNSRSEMNVSTLELGDSALYLCASSPPERLAGNNEQFFGPGTRLTVL.

This clonotype was observed once. The rearrangement uses TRBV7-9 and TRBJ2-7; TRBD1 matches at 7 bases. CDR1 is SEHNR and CDR2 is FQNEAQ in the germline V gene (reference sequence). The J segment lost 5 bases and the V segment lost 2 bases, leaving 9 bases of the junction unmatched. CDR3 length: 15 amino acids. The CDR3 sequence is CASSLQDRPQDEQYF. The CDR3 bases are TGTGCCAGCAGCTTACAGGACAGGCCGCAGGACGAGCAGTACTTC.

J is TRBJ2-7 and V is TRBV20-1; D is undetermined. Germline V gives CDR1 DFQATT, CDR2 SNEGSKA (reference sequence). The CDR3 length is 15 residues. Trimming removed 1 base from V and 1 base from J, with 14 bases in between. CDR3 residues: CSARAGQTLSYEQYV. As DNA, the CDR3 is TGCAGTGCTAGAGCCGGGCAGACCCTTTCCTACGAGCAGTACGTC.

This clonotype was detected a few times. The chain has TRBV10-3 and TRBJ1-2, with D possibly matching TRBD1 (6 bases). The V gene lost 6 bases and the J gene lost 9 bases, with 17 bases spanning the gap. Germline CDR1 is ENHRY and CDR2 is SYGVKD. CDR3 size: 13 residues. CDR3 in DNA: TGTGCCATCAGAGCCTTAAGGGGGGATCGCTACACCTTC. This gives the protein CAIRALRGDRYTF.

J is TRBJ2-5 and V is TRBV12-3 or TRBV12-4; D tentatively fits TRBD1 or TRBD2 (5 bases each). CDR3 length: 12 residues. V gave up 5 bases and J gave up 5 bases, with 9 bases separating them. The CDR3 region has the DNA TGTGCCAGCAGTCCGTGGGGGGAGACCCAGTACTTC. It is translated as CASSPWGETQYF.

The chain employs TRBV29-1 and TRBJ2-3; TRBD2 might be the D (6 bases). The CDR3 is 13 amino acids. Germline CDR1 is SQVTM and CDR2 is ANQGSEA. The V end lost 3 bases, the J end lost 7 bases, and 14 bases lay between the germline ends. The CDR3 is CSVDGRDSHTQYF. The CDR3 DNA is TGCAGCGTTGATGGCCGGGACTCCCATACGCAGTATTTT.

In this sample, this clonotype turned up a few times. V and J are TRBV12-3 or TRBV12-4 and TRBJ2-2; TRBD1 is a possible D gene (5 bases). This CDR3 contains 14 residues. V lost 3 bases to trimming and J lost 7 bases, with 12 bases between them. CDR3 sequence (DNA): TGTGCCAGCAGTTTCGTCAGGGCGGACGGGGAGCTGTTTTTT. Its translation: CASSFVRADGELFF.

This rearrangement joins TRBV28 to TRBJ1-2; no clear D gene. Germline CDR1 and CDR2: MDHEN and SYDVKM. V lost 5 bases and J lost 2, with 12 bases in between. The CDR3 has 14 amino acids. CDR3 sequence: CASSTVQDNYGYTF. The CDR3 DNA reads as TGTGCCAGCAGTACCGTTCAGGACAACTATGGCTACACCTTC.

This clonotype was observed a handful of times. CDR3 DNA sequence: TGTGCCAGCAGTTATACCCGGAGGGGGGCGACCACTGAAGCTTTCTTT. Its protein product is CASSYTRRGATTEAFF. The chain employs TRBV6-5 and TRBJ1-1; D might be TRBD1 (6 bases). Germline CDR1 and CDR2: MNHEY and SVGAGI. The CDR3 runs 16 residues. Trimming took off 3 bases at V and 4 bases at J, with 18 bases between the two ends.

This chain uses TRBV7-2 with TRBJ2-4; 10 bases are a match to TRBD2. This CDR3 region has 15 residues. Trimming at V came to 1 base and at J to 5 bases, leaving 2 bases not matched to a gene. Germline values: CDR1 SGHTA, CDR2 FQGNSA. The CDR3 region has the DNA TGTGCCAGCAGCTTAGTAGGACTAGCGGAAAACATTCAGTACTTC. Protein product: CASSLVGLAENIQYF.

Concerning this clonotype itself: One end of the junction does not line up with germline, which may come from a read error. The chain links TRBV12-3 or TRBV12-4 to TRBJ2-3; D is ambiguous. The CDR3 contains 13 residues. Written as DNA, the CDR3 is TGTGCGAGCAGTTCATCCCTCTCAGATACGCAGTATTTT. This gives the protein CASSSSLSDTQYF.

The chain joins TRBV5-6 to TRBJ1-4; D remains ambiguous. Germline CDR1 SGHDT, CDR2 YYEEEE. The V end lost 6 bases, the J end lost 1 base, and 13 bases lay between the germline ends. This CDR3 region has 15 residues. CDR3 nucleotide sequence: TGTGCCAGCAACGCCCTGGGGATAACTAATGAAAAACTGTTTTTT. Its protein product is CASNALGITNEKLFF.

This chain uses TRBV12-3 or TRBV12-4 with TRBJ2-7; D not certain. V was clipped by 3 bases and J by 4 bases, with 10 bases between them. This CDR3 comprises 13 residues. The DNA for the CDR3 is TGTGCCAGCAGTTTGGGCAGCGTTTACGAGCAGTACGTC. Translated, it gives CASSLGSVYEQYV.

V gene TRBV24-1 combines with J gene TRBJ1-3; 8 bases agree with TRBD1. The CDR3 runs to 17 residues. V lost 3 bases and J lost 3; bases outside the gene matches: 9. Germline values: CDR1 KGHDR, CDR2 SFDVKD. DNA of the CDR3: TGTGCCACCAGTGATGGCGGCAGGGGGCTGAGTGGAAACACCATATATTTT. Its protein is CATSDGGRGLSGNTIYF.

The chain is built from TRBV10-3 and TRBJ1-2; D call uncertain. This CDR3 has 13 residues. V lost 4 bases and J 0 bases, leaving 6 bases between the germline ends. Germline V lookup: CDR1 ENHRY, CDR2 SYGVKD. CDR3 region: CAISGAANYGYTF. The CDR3 DNA follows: TGTGCCATCAGTGGGGCAGCTAACTATGGCTACACCTTC.

CDR3: CASSLTDLLNTEAFF. The DNA for the CDR3 is TGTGCCAGCAGCCTAACTGACCTCCTCAATACTGAAGCTTTCTTT. The J gene is TRBJ1-1, the V gene TRBV9; D gene uncertain. The CDR3 has 15 residues. Germline values: CDR1 SGDLS, CDR2 YYNGEE. The germline V and J ends were trimmed by 4 bases and 5 bases, with 18 bases remaining between them. Variable domain in full (rest from reference TRBV9 and TRBJ1-1): DSGVTQTPKHLITATGQRVTLRCSPRSGDLSVYWYQQSLDQGLQFLIQYYNGEERAKGNILERFSAQQFPDLHSELNLSSLELGDSALYFCASSLTDLLNTEAFFGQGTRLTVV.

The chain recombines TRBV29-1 with TRBJ1-2; D gene unclear. The CDR3 has 12 residues. Germline CDR1 and CDR2: SQVTM and ANQGSEA. V lost 4 bases and J 5 bases, leaving 11 bases between the germline ends. The CDR3 loop reads CSVVTGPYGYTF. The CDR3, as DNA: TGCAGCGTTGTTACTGGACCTTATGGCTACACCTTC.

The V call is TRBV7-2, the J call TRBJ1-2, with D perhaps TRBD1 (6 bases). The V gene's germline CDR1 is SGHTA and CDR2 FQGNSA. This CDR3 region has 14 residues. The V end lost 2 bases, the J end lost 8 bases, and 15 bases lay between the germline ends. The CDR3 loop is CASSLSLGGAGYTF. The CDR3 coding sequence is TGTGCCAGCAGCTTATCTTTGGGGGGCGCAGGCTACACCTTC. The variable domain in full, with the rest retrieved from reference TRBV7-2 and TRBJ1-2, is GAGVSQSPSNKVTEKGKDVELRCDPISGHTALYWYRQSLGQGLEFLIYFQGNSAPDKSGLPSDRFSAERTGGSVSTLTIQRTQQEDSAVYLCASSLSLGGAGYTFGSGTRLTVV.

The rearrangement links TRBV20-1 to TRBJ2-4; D unresolved. Trimming removed 1 base at V and 3 bases at J, with 16 bases between. The CDR3 spans 16 residues. Germline lookup yields CDR1 DFQATT and CDR2 SNEGSKA (reference sequence). The chain's CDR3 is CSARVPLSGLKNIQYF. CDR3 in DNA: TGCAGTGCTAGAGTACCCCTTTCGGGTCTCAAAAACATTCAGTACTTC.

This sequence joins TRBV12-3 or TRBV12-4 and TRBJ2-5, with 8 bases identical to TRBD2. V was clipped by 8 bases and J by 0 bases; unmatched bases: 8. This CDR3 is built from 15 residues. Here the CDR3 reads CASSAGGTNQETQYF. CDR3 bases: TGTGCCAGCTCTGCGGGGGGTACCAACCAAGAGACCCAGTACTTC.